This TCR beta chain was observed in a study of cytomegalovirus exposure and HLA in healthy donors. Notes on the study in general: Association with HLA alleles at 0.05 false discovery rate was found for around 17,000 TCR beta sequences in a later analysis.

On this clone itself: Its antigen remains unidentified.

60 Vbeta and 13 Jbeta primers were used in PCR. Assay used: immunoSEQ multiplex PCR; TCRdb lists only in-frame clones, some missing. The sample gives about 120,000 clones, about three quarters of which show up once; 25% to 35% is in the top ten. The source is a man in his sixties in good health and CMV-seropositive. Sequencing input: PBMCs.

The CDR3 region has the DNA TGTGCCAGCAGTGACAGGGGGCGCTGGTATGGCTACACCTTC. Translation gives CASSDRGRWYGYTF. The chain joins TRBV6-1 to TRBJ1-2; 8 nucleotides line up with TRBD1. The CDR3 has 14 residues. CDR1 and CDR2 (germline): MNHNS, SASEGT. The junction had 5 bases not matched to a gene; V was cut back by 3 bases and J by 5 bases.